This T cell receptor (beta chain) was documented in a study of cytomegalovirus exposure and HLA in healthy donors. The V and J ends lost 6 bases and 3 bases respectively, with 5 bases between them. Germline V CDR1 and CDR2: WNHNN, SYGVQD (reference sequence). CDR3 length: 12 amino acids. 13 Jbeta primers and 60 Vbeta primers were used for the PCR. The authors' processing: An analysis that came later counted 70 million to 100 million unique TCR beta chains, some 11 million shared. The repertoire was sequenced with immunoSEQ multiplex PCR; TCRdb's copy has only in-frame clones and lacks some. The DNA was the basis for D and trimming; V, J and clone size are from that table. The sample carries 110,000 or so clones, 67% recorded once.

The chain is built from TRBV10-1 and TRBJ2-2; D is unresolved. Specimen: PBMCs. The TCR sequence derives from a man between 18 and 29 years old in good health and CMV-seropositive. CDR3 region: CASRSDTGELFF. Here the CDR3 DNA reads TGCGCCAGCAGATCGGACACCGGGGAGCTGTTTTTT.